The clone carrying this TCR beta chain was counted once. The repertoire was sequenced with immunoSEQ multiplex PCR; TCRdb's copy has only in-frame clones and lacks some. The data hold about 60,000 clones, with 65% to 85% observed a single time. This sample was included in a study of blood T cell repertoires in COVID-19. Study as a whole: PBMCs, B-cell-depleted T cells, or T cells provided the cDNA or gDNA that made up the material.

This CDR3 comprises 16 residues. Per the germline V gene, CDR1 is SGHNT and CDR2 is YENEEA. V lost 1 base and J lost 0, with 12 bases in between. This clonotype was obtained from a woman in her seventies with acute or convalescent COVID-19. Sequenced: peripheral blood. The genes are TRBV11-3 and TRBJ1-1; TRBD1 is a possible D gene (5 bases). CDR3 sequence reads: CASSLVPLTVNTEAFF. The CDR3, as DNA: TGTGCCAGCAGCTTAGTCCCACTGACAGTGAACACTGAAGCTTTCTTT.